The 21 T cell receptor beta chains below were found in one sample sequenced in a study of beta chain features in type 1 diabetes. Sequenced material consisted of expressed TCRB transcripts (all of the isolated RNA was reverse transcribed). TCRdb keeps only in-frame clones here, not all; method: immunoSEQ multiplex PCR. Among a few hundred thousand clones, more than 12% were seen once, and the ten largest hold around 0.02%. The material sequenced was naive CD4+ T cells from blood. The receptor set was obtained from a woman aged 18-29 years in good health.

This clone appeared a few times. V usage is TRBV5-1 and J usage is TRBJ2-7, with 11 bases fitting TRBD1. After removal of 5 bases from V and 1 base from J, the junction contained 5 bases not matched to a gene. Germline values: CDR1 SGHRS, CDR2 YFSETQ. The CDR3 totals 15 residues. DNA for the CDR3: TGCGCCAGCAGACTTGGGACAGGGGGTTCCTACGAGCAGTACTTC. As protein: CASRLGTGGSYEQYF.

This chain connects TRBV5-4 to TRBJ2-5; 11 nucleotides match TRBD2. This CDR3 contains 16 residues. The V segment lost 3 bases and the J segment 5 bases; nucleotides outside the gene matches: 9. CDR1 and CDR2 from the germline V gene are SGHNT and YYREEE (reference sequence). CDR3 nucleotides: TGTGCCAGCAGCTCCAGATTAGCGGGGGGGAGGGAGACCCAGTACTTC. Amino acid sequence: CASSSRLAGGRETQYF.

This clone was found a few times. The gene calls are TRBV14 and TRBJ1-1; D might be TRBD1 (6 bases). Trimming pared 1 base from V and 0 bases from J, leaving 9 bases between. Germline CDR1 and CDR2: SGHDN and FVKESK. This CDR3 comprises 15 residues. Written as DNA, the CDR3 is TGTGCCAGCAGCCAAGTGGGGGCCATGAACACTGAAGCTTTCTTT. Residues: CASSQVGAMNTEAFF.

The chain uses TRBV2 and TRBJ1-1; the D gene is possibly TRBD1 (5 bases). In germline, CDR1 is SNHLY, CDR2 FYNNEI. Between the trimmed V and J ends, which lost 0 bases and 11 bases, there was a span of 19 bases. The CDR3 is 15 amino acids. DNA of the CDR3: TGTGCCAGCAGTGAAGCGGGGGGACCCCTCTTAAGGGCTTTCTTT. Translation gives CASSEAGGPLLRAFF.

This clone was counted between two and nine times. The chain joins TRBV20-1 to TRBJ1-2; 10 positions match TRBD1. CDR1 and CDR2 from the germline V gene are DFQATT and SNEGSKA (reference sequence). This CDR3 region has 11 residues. V shed 6 bases and J 8 bases; nucleotides not matched to a gene: 3. As DNA, the CDR3 is TGCAGTGCCGGACAGGGGGGAGGCTACACCTTC. It yields the protein CSAGQGGGYTF.

J is TRBJ2-1 and V is TRBV18; TRBD2 matches at 11 bases. The CDR3 totals 16 residues. Germline V gives CDR1 KGHSH, CDR2 LQKENI. Trimming took 2 bases from V and 2 from J; bases not matched to a gene: 2. CDR3: CASSPGTSGPYNEQFF. The CDR3 DNA is TGTGCCAGCTCACCAGGGACTAGCGGCCCCTACAATGAGCAGTTCTTC. The whole variable domain, remainder taken from reference TRBV18 and TRBJ2-1, is NAGVMQNPRHLVRRRGQEARLRCSPMKGHSHVYWYRQLPEEGLKFMVYLQKENIIDESGMPKERFSAEFPKEGPSILRIQQVVRGDSAAYFCASSPGTSGPYNEQFFGPGTRLTVL.

The table lists this clone with a few counts. The chain has TRBV29-1 and TRBJ2-5; D gene ambiguous. The CDR3 consists of 13 residues. V was cut by 5 bases and J by 4 bases, with 14 bases left in between. CDR1 SQVTM and CDR2 ANQGSEA come from the germline V gene. The CDR3 loop is CSVLPRGVETQYF. DNA for the CDR3: TGCAGCGTTTTGCCTAGAGGTGTAGAGACCCAGTACTTC.

V usage is TRBV5-1 and J usage is TRBJ2-7, with D tentatively TRBD1 (5 bases). The CDR3 extends over 12 amino acids. CDR1 is SGHRS and CDR2 is YFSETQ in the germline V gene. Trimming took 7 bases from V and 1 from J, leaving 9 bases between them. For the CDR3, the DNA is TGCGCCAGCGGCCACAGGTCCTACGAGCAGTACTTC. As protein: CASGHRSYEQYF.

This clone was counted a few times. This chain links TRBV14 with TRBJ2-1, with 7 bases fitting TRBD2. The CDR3 extends over 15 amino acids. The J segment lost 6 bases and the V segment lost 3 bases, leaving 8 bases of the junction unmatched. Germline V gene lookup returns CDR1 SGHDN and CDR2 FVKESK. CDR3 amino acids: CASSQAGAGINEQFF. The CDR3 DNA is TGTGCCAGCAGCCAGGCGGGAGCGGGTATCAATGAGCAGTTCTTC. Based on the CDR3 plus reference TRBV14 and TRBJ2-1, the full variable domain is EAGVTQFPSHSVIEKGQTVTLRCDPISGHDNLYWYRRVMGKEIKFLLHFVKESKQDESGMPNNRFLAERTGGTYSTLKVQPAELEDSGVYFCASSQAGAGINEQFFGPGTRLTVL.

This clone turned up a few times. The chain joins TRBV29-1 to TRBJ1-1, with D possibly being TRBD1 (6 bases). This CDR3 is 14 amino acids long. CDR1 is SQVTM, CDR2 ANQGSEA, per germline. V lost 4 bases and J lost 1, with 13 bases in between. The CDR3 region is CSVVTGAPNTEAFF. The CDR3 region has the DNA TGCAGCGTTGTGACAGGAGCCCCGAACACTGAAGCTTTCTTT.

This clone appeared a single time. This sequence joins TRBV2 and TRBJ2-7, with a possible D match to TRBD2 (7 bases). Deletions cut 7 bases from V and 6 bases from J, with 19 bases between. Germline CDR1 reads SNHLY; CDR2 reads FYNNEI. The CDR3 runs 14 residues. The CDR3 reads CASKSHREGSEQYF. The CDR3 DNA follows: TGTGCCAGCAAGAGTCACAGGGAGGGATCCGAGCAGTACTTC.

This rearrangement joins TRBV4-3 to TRBJ2-1, with TRBD2 matching over 7 bases. The trim removed 1 base at V and 6 bases at J, leaving 0 bases unmatched. The length of the CDR3 is 13 residues. Germline assignment: CDR1 LGHNA and CDR2 YSLEER. The CDR3 DNA is TGCGCCAGCAGCCAAGGCGGGAGCAATGAGCAGTTCTTC. Encoded protein: CASSQGGSNEQFF.

This clone occurred a few times. The V call is TRBV30, the J call TRBJ1-5; D call uncertain. V was trimmed by 0 bases and J by 4 bases, leaving 13 bases between them. The CDR3 consists of 15 residues. Germline values: CDR1 GTSNPN, CDR2 SVGIG (reference sequence). CDR3 nucleotides: TGTGCCTGGAGTGTACAGTCCAGATGGAATCAGCCCCAGCATTTT. This encodes CAWSVQSRWNQPQHF. The complete variable domain, with remaining parts taken from reference TRBV30 and TRBJ1-5, reads SQTIHQWPATLVQPVGSPLSLECTVEGTSNPNLYWYRQAAGRGLQLLFYSVGIGQISSEVPQNLSASRPQDRQFILSSKKLLLSDSGFYLCAWSVQSRWNQPQHFGDGTRLSIL.

The chain is built from TRBV7-2 and TRBJ2-7; 7 bases map to TRBD1. The CDR3 sequence is 14 residues long. V shed 6 bases and J 2 bases; nucleotides not matched to a gene: 7. Germline CDR1 is SGHTA and CDR2 is FQGNSA. This chain's CDR3 is CASSPRDRAYEQYF. The CDR3 coding sequence is TGTGCCAGCAGTCCCCGGGACAGAGCCTACGAGCAGTACTTC.

The chain has TRBV5-4 and TRBJ2-1; TRBD1 aligns across 9 bases. Unmatched junction bases numbered 6, after V lost 0 bases and J lost 8 bases. Germline V gene sequence: CDR1 SGHNT, CDR2 YYREEE (reference sequence). CDR3 size: 15 residues. CDR3 bases: TGTGCCAGCAGCTTGGTACAGGGGGCGCAAGATGAGCAGTTCTTC. As protein: CASSLVQGAQDEQFF.

In DNA, the CDR3 is TGTGCCAGCAGCCCGGGACTAGCGGAAAACATTCAGTACTTC. Translated, it gives CASSPGLAENIQYF. This rearrangement joins TRBV13 to TRBJ2-4, with 11 bases matching TRBD2. Germline V lookup: CDR1 PRHDT, CDR2 FYEKMQ (reference sequence). Germline trimming cut 5 bases from V and 5 bases from J; bases unmatched to any gene: 2. The CDR3 extends over 14 amino acids.

This clone has only a few counts. The rearrangement links TRBV28 to TRBJ2-3; 7 bases are shared with TRBD2. Germline V gives CDR1 MDHEN, CDR2 SYDVKM. This CDR3 region has 15 residues. Unmatched junction bases numbered 10, after V lost 6 bases and J lost 4 bases. The CDR3 reads CASSPSGIGADTQYF. CDR3 DNA sequence: TGTGCCAGCAGCCCGAGCGGGATAGGGGCAGATACGCAGTATTTT.

Only a few counts were recorded for this clone. The chain joins TRBV30 to TRBJ1-2; TRBD1 is a possible D gene (6 bases). The V end lost 2 bases, the J end lost 12 bases, and 13 bases lay between the germline ends. Germline V gene lookup returns CDR1 GTSNPN and CDR2 SVGIG (reference sequence). The CDR3 consists of 11 residues. The CDR3: CAWSPSTGNTF. The CDR3 DNA is TGTGCCTGGAGTCCATCCACAGGGAACACCTTC.

This clone came up a few times. CDR3 sequence reads: CASSEAAPNTGELFF. For the CDR3, the DNA is TGTGCCAGCAGTGAAGCGGCCCCGAACACCGGGGAGCTGTTTTTT. The chain couples TRBV6-1 to TRBJ2-2; no clear D gene. V lost 0 bases, J lost 0 bases, and 5 bases lay in between. The CDR3 sequence is 15 residues long. Germline lookup yields CDR1 MNHNS and CDR2 SASEGT.

The chain links TRBV28 to TRBJ1-1; 7 bases map to TRBD1. Germline CDR1 and CDR2: MDHEN and SYDVKM. V lost 7 bases and J lost 3; bases outside the gene matches: 8. This CDR3 spans 14 amino acids. In DNA, the CDR3 is TGTGCCAGCAACGGACAGGCCGGCGACACTGAAGCTTTCTTT. Its translation is CASNGQAGDTEAFF.

A note on this clone: At the DNA level, this CDR3 is encoded by other sequences in the same sample as well. The chain has TRBV29-1 and TRBJ2-7; D is perhaps TRBD1 (5 bases). V lost 5 bases, J lost 2 bases, and 7 bases lay in between. The CDR3 runs to 11 residues. The germline CDR1 and CDR2 sequences are SQVTM and ANQGSEA. This CDR3 is CSVQGTYEQYF. The CDR3, as DNA: TGCAGCGTTCAGGGTACCTACGAGCAGTACTTC.